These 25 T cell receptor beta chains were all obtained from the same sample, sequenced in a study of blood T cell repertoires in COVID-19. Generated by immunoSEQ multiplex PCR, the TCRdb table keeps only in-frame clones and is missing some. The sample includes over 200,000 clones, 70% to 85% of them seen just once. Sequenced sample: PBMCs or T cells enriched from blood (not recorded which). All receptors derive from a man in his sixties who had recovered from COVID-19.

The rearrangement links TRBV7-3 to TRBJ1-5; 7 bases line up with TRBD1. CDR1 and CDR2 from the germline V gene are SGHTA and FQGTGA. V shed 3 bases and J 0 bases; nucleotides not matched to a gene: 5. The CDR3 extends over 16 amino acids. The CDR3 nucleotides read TGTGCCAGCAGCTTTTTCGGGACAGATAGCAATCAGCCCCAGCATTTT. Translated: CASSFFGTDSNQPQHF.

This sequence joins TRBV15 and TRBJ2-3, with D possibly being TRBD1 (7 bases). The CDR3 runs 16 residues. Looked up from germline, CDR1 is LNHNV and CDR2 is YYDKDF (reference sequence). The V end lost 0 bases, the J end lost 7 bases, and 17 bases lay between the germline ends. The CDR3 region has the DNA TGTGCCACCAGCAGAGATACGCCGCCAGGGGGGAATACGCAGTATTTT. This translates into CATSRDTPPGGNTQYF.

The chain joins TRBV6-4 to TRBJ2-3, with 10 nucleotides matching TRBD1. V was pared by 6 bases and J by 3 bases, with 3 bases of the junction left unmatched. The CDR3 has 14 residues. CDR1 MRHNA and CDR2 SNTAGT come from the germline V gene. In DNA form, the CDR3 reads TGTGCCAGCAGAAGGGACAGGGGAACAGATACGCAGTATTTT. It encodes CASRRDRGTDTQYF.

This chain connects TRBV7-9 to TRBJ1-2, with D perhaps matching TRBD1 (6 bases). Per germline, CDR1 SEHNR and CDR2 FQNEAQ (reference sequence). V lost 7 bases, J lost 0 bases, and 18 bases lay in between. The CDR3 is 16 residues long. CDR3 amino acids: CASTNRVQVANYGYTF. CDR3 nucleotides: TGTGCCAGCACCAACAGGGTGCAGGTGGCTAACTATGGCTACACCTTC.

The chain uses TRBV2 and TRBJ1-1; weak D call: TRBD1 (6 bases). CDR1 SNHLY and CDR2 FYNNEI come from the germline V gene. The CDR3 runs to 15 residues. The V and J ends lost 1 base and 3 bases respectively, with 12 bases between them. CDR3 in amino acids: CASSEDRVPYTEAFF. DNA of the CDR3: TGTGCCAGCAGTGAAGACAGGGTCCCGTACACTGAAGCTTTCTTT.

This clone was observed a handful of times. Written as DNA, the CDR3 is TGTGCCAGCAGCTTCTTGCTCTCTCGGGGGGGCAATGAGCAGTTCTTC. It translates to CASSFLLSRGGNEQFF. This chain joins TRBV7-9 and TRBJ2-1, with 8 bases lining up with TRBD2. CDR3 length: 16 amino acids. V trimming: 3 bases; J trimming: 6 bases; junction bases outside the gene matches: 10. From germline, CDR1 is SEHNR and CDR2 FQNEAQ (reference sequence).

The CDR3 protein is CASSQPGAPEQYF. CDR3 in DNA: TGCGCCAGCAGCCAACCGGGAGCCCCCGAGCAGTACTTC. The genes are TRBV4-3 and TRBJ2-7; possible D gene TRBD2, 6 bases. Trimming shortened V by 2 bases and J by 6 bases, and 11 bases separated the two germline ends. Germline-derived CDR1 and CDR2 are LGHNA and YSLEER. The CDR3 has 13 amino acids.

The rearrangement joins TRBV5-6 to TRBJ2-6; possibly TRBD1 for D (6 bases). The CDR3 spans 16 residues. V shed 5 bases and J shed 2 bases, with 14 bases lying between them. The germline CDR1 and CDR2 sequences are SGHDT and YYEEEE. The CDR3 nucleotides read TGTGCCAGCAGATCGGGACAACTCGCTGGGGCCAACGTCCTGACTTTC. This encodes CASRSGQLAGANVLTF.

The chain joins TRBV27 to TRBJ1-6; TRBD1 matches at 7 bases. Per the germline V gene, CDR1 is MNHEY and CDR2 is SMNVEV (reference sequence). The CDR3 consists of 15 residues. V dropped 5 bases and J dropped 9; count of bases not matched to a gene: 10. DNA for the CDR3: TGTGCCAGCAGTCCGGGGTCAGGGGGTTTTTCACCCCTCCACTTT. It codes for CASSPGSGGFSPLHF.

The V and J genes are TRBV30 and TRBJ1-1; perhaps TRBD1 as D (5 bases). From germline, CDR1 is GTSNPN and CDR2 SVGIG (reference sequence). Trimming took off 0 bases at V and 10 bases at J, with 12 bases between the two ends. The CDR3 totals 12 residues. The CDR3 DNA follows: TGTGCCTGGAGTGTAGGGGCGACGGTAGCTTTCTTT. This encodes CAWSVGATVAFF.

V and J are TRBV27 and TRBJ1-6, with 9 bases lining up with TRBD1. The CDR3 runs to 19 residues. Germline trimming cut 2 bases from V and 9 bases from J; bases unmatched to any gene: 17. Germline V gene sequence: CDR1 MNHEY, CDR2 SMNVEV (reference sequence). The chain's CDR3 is CASSLTPPTGGPLISPLHF. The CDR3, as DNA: TGTGCCAGCAGTTTAACCCCCCCCACAGGGGGCCCCTTAATTTCACCCCTCCACTTT.

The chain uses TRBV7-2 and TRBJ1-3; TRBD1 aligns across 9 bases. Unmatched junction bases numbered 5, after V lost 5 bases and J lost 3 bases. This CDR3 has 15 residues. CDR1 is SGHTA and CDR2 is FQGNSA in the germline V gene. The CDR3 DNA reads TGTGCCAGCAGCATCACAGGGGGCTTTGGAAACACCATATATTTT. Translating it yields CASSITGGFGNTIYF.

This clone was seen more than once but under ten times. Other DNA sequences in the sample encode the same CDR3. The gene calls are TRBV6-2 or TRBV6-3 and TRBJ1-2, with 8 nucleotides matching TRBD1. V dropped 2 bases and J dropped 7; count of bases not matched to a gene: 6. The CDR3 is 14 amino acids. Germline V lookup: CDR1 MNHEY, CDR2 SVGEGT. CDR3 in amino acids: CASSYLGQGGGYTF. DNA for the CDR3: TGTGCCAGCAGTTACCTAGGACAGGGTGGTGGCTACACCTTC.

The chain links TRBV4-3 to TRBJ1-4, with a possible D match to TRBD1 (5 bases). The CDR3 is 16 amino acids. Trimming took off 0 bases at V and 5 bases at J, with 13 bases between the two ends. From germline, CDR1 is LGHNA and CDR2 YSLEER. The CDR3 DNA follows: TGCGCCAGCAGCCAAGATGGGCGACAGAGGAATGAAAAACTGTTTTTT. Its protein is CASSQDGRQRNEKLFF.

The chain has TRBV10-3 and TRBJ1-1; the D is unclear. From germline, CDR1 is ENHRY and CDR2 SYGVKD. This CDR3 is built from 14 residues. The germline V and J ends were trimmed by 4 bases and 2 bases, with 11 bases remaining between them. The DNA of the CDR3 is TGTGCCATCAGTGGTTTCCCCCTCAACACTGAAGCTTTCTTT. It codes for CAISGFPLNTEAFF.

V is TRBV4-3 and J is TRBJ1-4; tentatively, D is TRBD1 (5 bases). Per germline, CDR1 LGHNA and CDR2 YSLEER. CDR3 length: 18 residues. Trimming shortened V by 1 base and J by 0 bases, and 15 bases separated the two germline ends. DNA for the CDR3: TGCGCCAGCAGCCAAGTCGTGGTCAGGGAAGCAACTAATGAAAAACTGTTTTTT. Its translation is CASSQVVVREATNEKLFF.

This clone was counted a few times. CDR3 region: CASSGQGASYEQYF. The CDR3 DNA reads TGTGCCAGTAGCGGACAGGGGGCCTCCTACGAGCAGTACTTC. This chain connects TRBV19 to TRBJ2-7; 11 positions match TRBD1. Trimming cost V 6 bases and J 0 bases; bases outside gene matches: 1. The CDR3 length is 14 residues. Per germline, CDR1 LNHDA and CDR2 SQIVND (reference sequence).

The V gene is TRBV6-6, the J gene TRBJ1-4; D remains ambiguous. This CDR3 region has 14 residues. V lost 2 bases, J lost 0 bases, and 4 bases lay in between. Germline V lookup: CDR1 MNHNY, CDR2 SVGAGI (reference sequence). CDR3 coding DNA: TGTGCCAGCAGTTACCTTGCAACTAATGAAAAACTGTTTTTT. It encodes CASSYLATNEKLFF.

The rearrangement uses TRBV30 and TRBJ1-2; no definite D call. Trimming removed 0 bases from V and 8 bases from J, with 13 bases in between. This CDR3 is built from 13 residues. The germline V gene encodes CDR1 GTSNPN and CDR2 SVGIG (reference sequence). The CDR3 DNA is TGTGCCTGGAGTGTACCTGAGGGTGGGGGCTACACCTTC. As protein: CAWSVPEGGGYTF.

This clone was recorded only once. The CDR3 DNA sequence: TGTGCCAGCAGTAAAACCGGGACAGAGGGCTACGAGCAGTACTTC. Amino acid sequence: CASSKTGTEGYEQYF. The J gene is TRBJ2-7, the V gene TRBV6-5, with TRBD1 matching over 7 bases. The CDR3 has 15 residues. The germline CDR1 and CDR2 sequences are MNHEY and SVGAGI. The junction had 10 bases not matched to a gene; V was cut back by 5 bases and J by 3 bases.

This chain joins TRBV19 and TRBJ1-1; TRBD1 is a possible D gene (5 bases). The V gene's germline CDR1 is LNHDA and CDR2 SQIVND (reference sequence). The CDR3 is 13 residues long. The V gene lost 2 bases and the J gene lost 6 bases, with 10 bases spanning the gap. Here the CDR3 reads CASSIQGLAEAFF. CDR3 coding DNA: TGTGCCAGTAGTATACAGGGCTTGGCTGAAGCTTTCTTT.

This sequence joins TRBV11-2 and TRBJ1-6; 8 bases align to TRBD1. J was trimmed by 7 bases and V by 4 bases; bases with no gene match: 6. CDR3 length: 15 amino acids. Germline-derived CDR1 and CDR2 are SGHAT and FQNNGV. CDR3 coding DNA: TGTGCCAGCAGCTCAAGACAGGGGAACAATTCACCCCTCCACTTT. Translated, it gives CASSSRQGNNSPLHF.

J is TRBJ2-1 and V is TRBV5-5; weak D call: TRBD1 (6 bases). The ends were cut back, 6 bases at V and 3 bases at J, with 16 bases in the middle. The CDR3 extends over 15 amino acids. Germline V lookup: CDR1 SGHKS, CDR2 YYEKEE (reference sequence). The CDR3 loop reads CASTTTWTDYNEQFF. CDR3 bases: TGTGCCAGCACCACCACCTGGACAGACTACAATGAGCAGTTCTTC.

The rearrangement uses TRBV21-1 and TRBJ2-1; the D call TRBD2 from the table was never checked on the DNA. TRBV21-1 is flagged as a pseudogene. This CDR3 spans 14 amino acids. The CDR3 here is CASSKAPRVSEQFF. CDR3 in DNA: TGTGCCAGCAGCAAAGCACCGAGGGTCAGTGAGCAGTTCTTC.

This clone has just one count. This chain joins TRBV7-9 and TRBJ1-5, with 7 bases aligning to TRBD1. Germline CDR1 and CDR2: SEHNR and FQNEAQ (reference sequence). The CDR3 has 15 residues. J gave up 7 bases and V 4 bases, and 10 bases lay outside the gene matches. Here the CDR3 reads CASSSGQAGSQPQHF. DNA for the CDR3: TGTGCCAGCAGCTCAGGACAGGCGGGCAGCCAGCCCCAGCATTTT.